The T cell receptor (beta chain) under discussion was sequenced for a study of circulating and synovial CD4+ cells in juvenile arthritis. Regarding the study as a whole: Measured synovium overlap likely understates the true shared repertoire. The pathogenic-like versus bulk T cell difference escaped Vbeta family analysis.

Libraries were prepared by immunoSEQ multiplex PCR; TCRdb keeps only in-frame clonotypes and omits some of them. The sample includes tens of thousands of clones, just under 95% of them seen just once. Of note for this clone: Its target is unknown.

The CDR3 sequence is 15 residues long. The germline V gene has CDR1 LNHDA and CDR2 SQIVND (reference sequence). The V and J ends lost 0 bases and 3 bases respectively, with 11 bases between them. The sequenced material came from CD4+ T cells from blood. This clonotype was sampled from a human donor with juvenile idiopathic arthritis. This rearrangement joins TRBV19 to TRBJ2-5; D is perhaps TRBD2 (5 bases). CDR3 loop: CASSIDLAGEETQYF. Here the CDR3 DNA reads TGTGCCAGTAGTATAGACCTAGCCGGGGAAGAGACCCAGTACTTC.